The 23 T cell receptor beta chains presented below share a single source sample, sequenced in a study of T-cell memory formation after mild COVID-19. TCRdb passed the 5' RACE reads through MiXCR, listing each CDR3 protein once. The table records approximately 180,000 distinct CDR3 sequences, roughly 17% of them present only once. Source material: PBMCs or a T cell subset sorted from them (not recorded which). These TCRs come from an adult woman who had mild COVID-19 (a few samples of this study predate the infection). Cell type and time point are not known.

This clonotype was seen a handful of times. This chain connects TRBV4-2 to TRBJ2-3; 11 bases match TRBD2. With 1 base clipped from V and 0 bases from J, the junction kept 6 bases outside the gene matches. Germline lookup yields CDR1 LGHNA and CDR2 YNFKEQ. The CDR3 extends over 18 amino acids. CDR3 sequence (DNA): TGTGCCAGCAGCCAAGGGGTAGCGGGGGGGCCTAGCACAGATACGCAGTATTTT. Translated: CASSQGVAGGPSTDTQYF.

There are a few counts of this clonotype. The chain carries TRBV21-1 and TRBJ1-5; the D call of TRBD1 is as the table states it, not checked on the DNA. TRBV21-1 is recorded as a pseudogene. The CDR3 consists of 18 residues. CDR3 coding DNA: TGTGCCAGCAGCAAAGGGGTGCGTACAGGGGTCCTCAATCAGCCCCAGCATTTT. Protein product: CASSKGVRTGVLNQPQHF.

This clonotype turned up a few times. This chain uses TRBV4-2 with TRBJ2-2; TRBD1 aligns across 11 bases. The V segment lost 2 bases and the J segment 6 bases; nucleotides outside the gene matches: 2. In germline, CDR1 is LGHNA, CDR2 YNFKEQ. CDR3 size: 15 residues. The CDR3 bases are TGTGCCAGCAGCCAACCGGGACAGGGGGCCGGGGAGCTGTTTTTT. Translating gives CASSQPGQGAGELFF.

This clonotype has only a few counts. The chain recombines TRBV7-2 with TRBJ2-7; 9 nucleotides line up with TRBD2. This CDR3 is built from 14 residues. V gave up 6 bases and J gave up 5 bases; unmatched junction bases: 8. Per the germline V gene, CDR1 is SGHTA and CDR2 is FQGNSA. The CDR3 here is CASSYASGKNEQYF. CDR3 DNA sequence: TGTGCCAGCAGTTATGCTAGCGGGAAGAACGAGCAGTACTTC.

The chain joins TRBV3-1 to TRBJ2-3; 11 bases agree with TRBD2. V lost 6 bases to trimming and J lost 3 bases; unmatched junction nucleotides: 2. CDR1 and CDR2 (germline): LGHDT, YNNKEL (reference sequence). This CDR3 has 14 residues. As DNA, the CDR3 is TGTGCCAGCAGGACTAGCGGGGATACAGATACGCAGTATTTT. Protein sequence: CASRTSGDTDTQYF.

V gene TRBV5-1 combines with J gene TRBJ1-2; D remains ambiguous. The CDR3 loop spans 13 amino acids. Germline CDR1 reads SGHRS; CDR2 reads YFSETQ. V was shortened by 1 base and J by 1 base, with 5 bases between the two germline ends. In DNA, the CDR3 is TGCGCCAGCAGCTTGCGGATTAACTATGGCTACACCTTC. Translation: CASSLRINYGYTF.

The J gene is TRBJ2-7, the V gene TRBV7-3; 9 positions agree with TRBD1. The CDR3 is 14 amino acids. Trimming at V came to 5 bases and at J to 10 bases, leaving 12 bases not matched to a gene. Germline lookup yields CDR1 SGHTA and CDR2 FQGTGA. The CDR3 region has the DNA TGTGCCAGCAGCCTAGACCGGGACAGGGTACCACAGTACTTC. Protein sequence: CASSLDRDRVPQYF.

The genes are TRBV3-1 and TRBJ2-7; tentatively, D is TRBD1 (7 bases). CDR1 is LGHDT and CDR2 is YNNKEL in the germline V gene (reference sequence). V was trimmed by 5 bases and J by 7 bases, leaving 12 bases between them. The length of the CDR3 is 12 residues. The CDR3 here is CASSAQGGEQYF. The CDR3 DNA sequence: TGTGCCAGCAGCGCCCAGGGGGGAGAGCAGTACTTC.

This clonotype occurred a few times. CDR3 protein: CASSLTRTVSRAFF. The CDR3, as DNA: TGTGCCAGCAGCCTAACCAGGACAGTATCAAGAGCTTTCTTT. J is TRBJ1-1 and V is TRBV7-2, with D possibly being TRBD1 (6 bases). CDR1 SGHTA and CDR2 FQGNSA come from the germline V gene. V lost 5 bases and J lost 10, with 20 bases in between. This CDR3 contains 14 residues.

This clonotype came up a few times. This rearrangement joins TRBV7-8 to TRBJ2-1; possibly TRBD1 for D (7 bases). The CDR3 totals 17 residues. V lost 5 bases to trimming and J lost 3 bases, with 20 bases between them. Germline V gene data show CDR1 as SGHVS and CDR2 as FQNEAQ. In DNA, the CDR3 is TGTGCCAGCAGCATAACAGGGGTGGAGGACTACTACAATGAGCAGTTCTTC. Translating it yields CASSITGVEDYYNEQFF.

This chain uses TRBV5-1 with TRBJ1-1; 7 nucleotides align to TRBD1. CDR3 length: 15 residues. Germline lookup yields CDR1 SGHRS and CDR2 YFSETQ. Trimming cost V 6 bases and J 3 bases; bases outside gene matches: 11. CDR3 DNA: TGCGCCAGCAAACGGACAGGAACCGCGGACACTGAAGCTTTCTTT. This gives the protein CASKRTGTADTEAFF.

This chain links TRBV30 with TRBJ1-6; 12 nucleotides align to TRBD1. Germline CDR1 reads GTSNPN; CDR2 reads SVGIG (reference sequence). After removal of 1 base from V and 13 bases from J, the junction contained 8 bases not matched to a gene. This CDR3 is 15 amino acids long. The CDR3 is CAWSAPGTGGSPLHF. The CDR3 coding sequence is TGTGCCTGGAGTGCTCCCGGGACAGGGGGCTCCCCCCTCCACTTT.

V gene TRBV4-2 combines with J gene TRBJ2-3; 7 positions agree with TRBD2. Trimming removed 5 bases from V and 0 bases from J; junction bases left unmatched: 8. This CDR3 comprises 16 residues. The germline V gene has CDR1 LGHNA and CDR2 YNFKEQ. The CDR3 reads CASSALGGESTDTQYF. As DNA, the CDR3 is TGTGCCAGCAGCGCCCTGGGGGGGGAGAGCACAGATACGCAGTATTTT.

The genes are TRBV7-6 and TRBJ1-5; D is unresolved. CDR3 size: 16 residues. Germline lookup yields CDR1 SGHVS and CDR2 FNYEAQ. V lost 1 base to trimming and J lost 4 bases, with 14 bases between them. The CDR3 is CASSLGLRASNQPQHF. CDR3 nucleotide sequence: TGTGCCAGCAGCTTAGGGTTAAGGGCTTCGAATCAGCCCCAGCATTTT.

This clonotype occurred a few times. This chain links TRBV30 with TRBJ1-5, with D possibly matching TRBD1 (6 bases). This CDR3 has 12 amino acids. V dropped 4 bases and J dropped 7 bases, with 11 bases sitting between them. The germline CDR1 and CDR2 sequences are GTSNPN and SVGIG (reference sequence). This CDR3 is CAWNQQGQPQHF. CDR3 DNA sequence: TGTGCCTGGAACCAACAGGGCCAGCCCCAGCATTTT.

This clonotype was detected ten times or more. CDR3 loop: CASSRHNEQFF. CDR3 DNA sequence: TGTGCCAGCAGCCGTCACAATGAGCAGTTCTTC. This chain uses TRBV9 with TRBJ2-1; D remains unclear. Trimming left V 4 bases short and J 5 bases short, with 4 bases between. Looked up from germline, CDR1 is SGDLS and CDR2 is YYNGEE. CDR3 length: 11 amino acids.

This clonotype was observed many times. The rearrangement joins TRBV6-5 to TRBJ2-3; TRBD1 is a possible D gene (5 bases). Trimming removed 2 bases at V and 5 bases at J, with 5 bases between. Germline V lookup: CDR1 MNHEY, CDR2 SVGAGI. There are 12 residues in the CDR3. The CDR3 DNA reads TGTGCCAGCAGTTACAGGGGAGATACGCAGTATTTT. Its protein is CASSYRGDTQYF.

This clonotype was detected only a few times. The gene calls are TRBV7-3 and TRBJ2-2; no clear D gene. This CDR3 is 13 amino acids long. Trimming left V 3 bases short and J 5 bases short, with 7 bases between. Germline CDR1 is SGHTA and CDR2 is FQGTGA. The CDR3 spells CASSFTITGELFF. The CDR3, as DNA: TGTGCCAGCAGCTTCACGATTACCGGGGAGCTGTTTTTT.

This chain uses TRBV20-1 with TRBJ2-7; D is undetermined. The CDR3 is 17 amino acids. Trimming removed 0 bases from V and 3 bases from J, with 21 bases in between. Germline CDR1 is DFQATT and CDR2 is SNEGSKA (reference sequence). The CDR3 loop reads CSARDLGRPATYYEQYF. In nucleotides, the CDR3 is TGCAGTGCTAGAGATCTTGGTAGGCCGGCGACTTACTACGAGCAGTACTTC.

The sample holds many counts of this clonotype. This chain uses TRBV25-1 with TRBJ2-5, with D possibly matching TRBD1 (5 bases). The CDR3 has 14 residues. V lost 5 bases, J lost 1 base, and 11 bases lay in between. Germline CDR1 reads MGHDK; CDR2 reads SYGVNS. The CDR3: CASSRAGPQETQYF. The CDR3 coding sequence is TGTGCCAGCAGTCGCGCAGGGCCCCAAGAGACCCAGTACTTC.

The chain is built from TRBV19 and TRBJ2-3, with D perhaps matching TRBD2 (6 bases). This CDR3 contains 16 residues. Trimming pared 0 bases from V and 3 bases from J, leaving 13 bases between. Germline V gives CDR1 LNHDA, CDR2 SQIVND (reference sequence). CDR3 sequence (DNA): TGTGCCAGTAGTATAGATTCCGGACTAAGAACAGATACGCAGTATTTT. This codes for CASSIDSGLRTDTQYF.

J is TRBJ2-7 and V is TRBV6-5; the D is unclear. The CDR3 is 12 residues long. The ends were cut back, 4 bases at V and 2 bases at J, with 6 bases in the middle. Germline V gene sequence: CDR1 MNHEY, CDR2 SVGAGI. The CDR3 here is CASSSWAYEQYF. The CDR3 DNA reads TGTGCCAGCAGTTCCTGGGCCTACGAGCAGTACTTC.

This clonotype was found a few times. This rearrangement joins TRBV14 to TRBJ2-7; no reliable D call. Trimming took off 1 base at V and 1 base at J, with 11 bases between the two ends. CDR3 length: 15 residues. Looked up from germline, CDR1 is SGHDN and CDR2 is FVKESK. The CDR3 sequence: CASSQGSIPSYEQYF. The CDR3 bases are TGTGCCAGCAGCCAAGGGTCTATACCGTCCTACGAGCAGTACTTC.